These 11 T cell receptor beta chains originate from one sample sequenced in a study of blood T cells in healthy people across ages. Then a second PCR, running roughly 7 to 11 cycles, was carried out with a sample-barcoded 5' primer and a J-beta primer mix. TCRdb fed the 5' RACE reads into MiXCR, producing one record per CDR3 protein. Counted here are approximately 690,000 distinct CDR3 sequences, 40% to 45% occurring once; the ten biggest clones make up 25% to 35%. Sequencing was performed on blood. The source of these receptors is an elderly man in good health.

CDR3 nucleotides: TGTGCCAGCAGCGCGCTACTAGCGGGGGCCTACAATGAGCAGTTCTTC. Residues: CASSALLAGAYNEQFF. The rearrangement links TRBV9 to TRBJ2-1; 11 bases are a match to TRBD2. CDR1 is SGDLS, CDR2 YYNGEE, per germline. V lost 3 bases to trimming and J lost 2 bases; unmatched junction nucleotides: 4. This CDR3 comprises 16 residues.

The chain employs TRBV7-2 and TRBJ2-7; D is unclear. The CDR3 runs 15 residues. V shed 5 bases and J shed 3 bases, with 17 bases lying between them. Germline V gene data show CDR1 as SGHTA and CDR2 as FQGNSA. The CDR3 spells CASSVPGTGVYEQYF. DNA of the CDR3: TGTGCCAGCAGCGTACCGGGCACTGGGGTCTACGAGCAGTACTTC.

The chain is built from TRBV20-1 and TRBJ2-5; perhaps D is TRBD1 or TRBD2 (5 bases each). The end of the DNA is better explained by TRBJ2-7, so the J call may be wrong. CDR1 and CDR2 from the germline V gene are DFQATT and SNEGSKA (reference sequence). The CDR3 length is 12 residues. CDR3 amino acids: CSAGDGTYEQYF. The CDR3 DNA reads as TGCAGTGCAGGGGACGGAACCTACGAGCAGTACTTC.

J is TRBJ2-3 and V is TRBV5-1, with D possibly matching TRBD1 (6 bases). CDR3 length: 13 residues. V was cut by 7 bases and J by 6 bases, with 15 bases left in between. Germline V gene sequence: CDR1 SGHRS, CDR2 YFSETQ. CDR3 DNA sequence: TGCGCCAGCTCAACAGGGTACCGGGATACGCAGTATTTT. The encoded protein is CASSTGYRDTQYF.

The table lists this clonotype with many counts. V and J are TRBV20-1 and TRBJ2-7; D not certain. Germline V gives CDR1 DFQATT, CDR2 SNEGSKA (reference sequence). With 2 bases removed from V and 7 bases from J, the gap between germline ends came to 12 bases. The length of the CDR3 is 12 residues. Written as DNA, the CDR3 is TGCAGTGCTAGAATCCAGGCTGGAGAGCAGTACTTC. It specifies CSARIQAGEQYF.

The CDR3 reads CASSLWGQGSSGANVLTF. The CDR3 region has the DNA TGTGCCAGCAGCTTGTGGGGACAGGGTAGCTCTGGGGCCAACGTCCTGACTTTC. The chain is built from TRBV5-6 and TRBJ2-6; 9 nucleotides agree with TRBD1. Trimming removed 1 base from V and 0 bases from J; junction bases left unmatched: 5. CDR1 is SGHDT and CDR2 is YYEEEE in the germline V gene. This CDR3 comprises 18 residues.

This chain uses TRBV11-2 with TRBJ2-1, with D tentatively TRBD1 or TRBD2 (5 bases each). V was clipped by 7 bases and J by 9 bases, with 22 bases between them. The CDR3 is 15 residues long. The germline V gene encodes CDR1 SGHAT and CDR2 FQNNGV. This CDR3 reads CASNSRTGPFGEQFF. In DNA, the CDR3 is TGTGCCAGCAACTCCCGGACGGGGCCCTTTGGTGAGCAGTTCTTC.

The rearrangement links TRBV7-2 to TRBJ2-4; 11 bases map to TRBD2. The CDR3 consists of 18 residues. J gave up 5 bases and V 1 base, and 10 bases lay outside the gene matches. Germline CDR1 is SGHTA and CDR2 is FQGNSA. The DNA of the CDR3 is TGTGCCAGCAGCTTAGGGGCCCTAACTAGCGGGGGCGAAAACATTCAGTACTTC. Its protein product is CASSLGALTSGGENIQYF.

This clonotype was counted only a few times. The gene calls are TRBV7-2 and TRBJ2-7, with 11 bases lining up with TRBD2. Unmatched junction bases numbered 13, after V lost 2 bases and J lost 4 bases. The CDR3 runs to 18 residues. Germline CDR1 SGHTA, CDR2 FQGNSA. The CDR3 region has the DNA TGTGCCAGCAGCTTAAGGTGGGGGACTAGCGGTGGGGAATACGAGCAGTACTTC. This encodes CASSLRWGTSGGEYEQYF.

The chain employs TRBV12-3 or TRBV12-4 and TRBJ2-7, with 7 bases matching TRBD1. The J segment lost 1 base and the V segment lost 6 bases, leaving 6 bases of the junction unmatched. The CDR3 covers 14 residues. The CDR3 is CASRDREESYEQYF. The CDR3 DNA is TGTGCCAGCAGAGACAGGGAAGAATCCTACGAGCAGTACTTC.

V is TRBV5-1 and J is TRBJ2-3; TRBD2 matches at 9 bases. This CDR3 has 15 amino acids. Unmatched junction bases numbered 5, after V lost 2 bases and J lost 4 bases. The germline CDR1 and CDR2 sequences are SGHRS and YFSETQ. The CDR3 coding sequence is TGCGCCAGCAGCTTTGCGGGGGGGCCTGCAGATACGCAGTATTTT. Translated, it gives CASSFAGGPADTQYF.